This T cell receptor (beta chain) comes out of a study of blood T cell repertoires in COVID-19. The CDR3 is 14 residues long. The ends were cut back, 2 bases at V and 8 bases at J, with 15 bases in the middle. Looked up from germline, CDR1 is KGHSH and CDR2 is LQKENI. Per the original methods: Amplifying reference gene primers gave estimates of nucleated cell counts. This table comes from immunoSEQ multiplex PCR, and its TCRdb copy is limited to in-frame clones, with some not included. The V and J calls and clone size are taken from that table; D and trimming were inferred from the DNA. The profile shows more than 200,000 clones, around nine tenths of them singletons. In its sample, this clone was seen a few times.

The chain carries TRBV18 and TRBJ1-2, with a possible D match to TRBD1 (6 bases). The sequenced material came from peripheral blood. The sequence was collected from a man aged 30-40 years with active or convalescent COVID-19. As DNA, the CDR3 is TGTGCCAGCTCACCAGACAGGACCCCGGAGGGCTACACCTTC. Translating gives CASSPDRTPEGYTF. The whole variable domain, filled in from reference TRBV18 and TRBJ1-2, reads NAGVMQNPRHLVRRRGQEARLRCSPMKGHSHVYWYRQLPEEGLKFMVYLQKENIIDESGMPKERFSAEFPKEGPSILRIQQVVRGDSAAYFCASSPDRTPEGYTFGSGTRLTVV.